A single sample gave rise to the 23 T cell receptor beta chains below, sequenced in a study of breast tumors, draining lymph nodes, adjacent tissues. The lymph nodes were axillary draining lymph nodes from breast cancer patients. MiXCR, run by TCRdb on the multiplex PCR reads, gives a single entry per CDR3 protein. Of about 180,000 distinct CDR3 sequences in the sample, about 33% were seen once. Input material: axillary lymph node tissue. These receptors all come from a female donor with breast cancer. Some clones in this sample may be carry-over from other donors' samples.

This clonotype was picked up many times. This chain connects TRBV27 to TRBJ2-7; the match to TRBD1 covers 9 bases. Germline CDR1 and CDR2: MNHEY and SMNVEV (reference sequence). J gave up 3 bases and V 7 bases, and 7 bases lay outside the gene matches. This CDR3 has 14 residues. The CDR3 DNA reads as TGTGCCAGCAAACCCGGGACAGGGTTCTACGAGCAGTACTTC. Translation: CASKPGTGFYEQYF.

Worth noting for this clonotype: At one end the junction does not follow the germline gene, possibly because of a read error. The V gene is TRBV2, the J gene TRBJ1-1; a weak D match, TRBD1 (6 bases). The CDR3 is made up of 13 amino acids. Germline lookup yields CDR1 SNHLY and CDR2 FYNNEI. CDR3 DNA sequence: TGTGCCAGCAGTTTAGGGGGAAGGACTGAAGCTTCCTTT. As protein: CASSLGGRTEASF.

Many counts were recorded for this clonotype. The rearrangement uses TRBV19 and TRBJ1-3; D perhaps matches TRBD1 (5 bases). This CDR3 has 15 residues. Germline V gene sequence: CDR1 LNHDA, CDR2 SQIVND (reference sequence). Deletions cut 5 bases from V and 0 bases from J, with 11 bases between. The CDR3 DNA follows: TGTGCCAGTAGTCGGACACGAACCTCTGGAAACACCATATATTTT. This codes for CASSRTRTSGNTIYF.

The V gene is TRBV5-1, the J gene TRBJ1-2, with D unclear. Germline V lookup: CDR1 SGHRS, CDR2 YFSETQ. The CDR3 extends over 14 amino acids. Trimming shortened V by 1 base and J by 7 bases, and 14 bases separated the two germline ends. CDR3 coding DNA: TGCGCCAGCAGCTTGTTTTCAGCGGGAGGTGGCTACACCTTC. Protein product: CASSLFSAGGGYTF.

J is TRBJ1-6 and V is TRBV5-1; no clear D. This CDR3 region has 15 residues. The ends were cut back, 2 bases at V and 11 bases at J, with 17 bases in the middle. Germline lookup yields CDR1 SGHRS and CDR2 YFSETQ. The CDR3 loop is CASSFPSGRAPPLHF. CDR3 coding DNA: TGCGCCAGCAGCTTCCCTAGCGGGAGGGCCCCACCCCTCCACTTT.

In its sample, this clonotype was seen many times. This chain uses TRBV7-3 with TRBJ2-1; 7 positions match TRBD2. Germline V gene sequence: CDR1 SGHTA, CDR2 FQGTGA. The CDR3 length is 15 residues. With V trimmed by 5 bases and J by 2 bases, 6 bases remained unmatched. The CDR3 nucleotides are TGTGCCAGCAGCCTCGCAGCGGGGACCTACAATGAGCAGTTCTTC. It translates to CASSLAAGTYNEQFF.

This clonotype was seen many times. The CDR3 protein is CASRRTGGETGELFF. The CDR3 DNA reads as TGTGCCAGCAGACGGACAGGGGGCGAGACCGGGGAGCTGTTTTTT. The V call is TRBV2, the J call TRBJ2-2; the match to TRBD1 covers 11 bases. Per the germline V gene, CDR1 is SNHLY and CDR2 is FYNNEI. J gave up 5 bases and V 6 bases, and 5 bases lay outside the gene matches. The length of the CDR3 is 15 residues.

The sample holds many counts of this clonotype. J is TRBJ2-7 and V is TRBV18; a weak D match, TRBD1 (6 bases). V gave up 1 base and J gave up 6 bases, with 19 bases separating them. This CDR3 comprises 16 residues. The germline CDR1 and CDR2 sequences are KGHSH and LQKENI. The CDR3 region is CASSPQIQGTQGEQYF. The CDR3 DNA follows: TGTGCCAGCTCACCACAAATACAGGGTACTCAGGGCGAGCAGTACTTC.

The gene calls are TRBV20-1 and TRBJ2-3; D not resolved. Germline lookup yields CDR1 DFQATT and CDR2 SNEGSKA (reference sequence). The CDR3 loop spans 15 amino acids. Between the trimmed V and J ends, which lost 2 bases and 11 bases, there was a span of 23 bases. In DNA, the CDR3 is TGCAGTGCTAGAAAGGAGTCTAGTAGCTACAATGAGCAGTATTTT. Its protein product is CSARKESSSYNEQYF.

With respect to this clonotype: The conserved phenylalanine or tryptophan is not found at the CDR3 terminus, so this likely reflects a read error. V usage is TRBV9 and J usage is TRBJ2-7, with TRBD1 as a possible D gene (5 bases). The V end was cut by 0 bases, the J end by 1 base, with 5 bases between. CDR3 length equals 13 residues. Germline CDR1 reads SGDLS; CDR2 reads YYNGEE. For the CDR3, the DNA is TGTGCCAGCAGCGTAGAGGGGTCCTACGAGCAGTACTCC. The encoded protein is CASSVEGSYEQYS.

The V and J genes are TRBV5-1 and TRBJ2-7; D gene ambiguous. The CDR3 totals 13 residues. CDR1 is SGHRS and CDR2 is YFSETQ in the germline V gene. V was pared by 4 bases and J by 0 bases, with 8 bases between. The DNA of the CDR3 is TGCGCCAGCAGCAAGGTGAGCTCCTACGAGCAGTACTTC. Translation: CASSKVSSYEQYF.

A note on this clonotype: The junction differs from germline at one of its ends, possibly a read error. This sequence joins TRBV20-1 and TRBJ1-6; D is perhaps TRBD1 (5 bases). Germline-derived CDR1 and CDR2 are DFQATT and SNEGSKA (reference sequence). There are 14 residues in the CDR3. The CDR3 DNA reads TGCAGTGCTAGAGTTGCAGGGAGCGAGTCACCCCCCCACTTT. This codes for CSARVAGSESPPHF.

This clonotype was seen at least ten times. The chain combines TRBV3-1 with TRBJ2-3, with a weak D call TRBD2 (6 bases). The CDR3 runs to 12 residues. Per germline, CDR1 LGHDT and CDR2 YNNKEL (reference sequence). V lost 0 bases to trimming and J lost 14 bases, with 12 bases between them. The CDR3 DNA sequence: TGTGCCAGCAGCCAAGAACGGGGGTTTCGGTATTTT. Translation: CASSQERGFRYF.

This clonotype was counted at least ten times. Germline and junction disagree at one end, which may indicate a read error. The V gene is TRBV5-8, the J gene TRBJ2-7, with D perhaps assigned TRBD1 or TRBD2 (5 bases each). The CDR3 contains 14 residues. Germline V gene sequence: CDR1 SGHTS, CDR2 YDEGEE. The CDR3 loop reads CASTLGEGTYEQYF. The CDR3 coding sequence is TGTGCCAGCACCTTGGGAGAGGGGACCTACGAGCAGTACTTC.

This clonotype occurred many times. The chain employs TRBV9 and TRBJ2-7, with D possibly matching TRBD2 (6 bases). V was shortened by 0 bases and J by 1 base, with 14 bases between the two germline ends. CDR3 length equals 16 residues. Looked up from germline, CDR1 is SGDLS and CDR2 is YYNGEE. The CDR3 bases are TGTGCCAGCAGCGTAGCTCAGCGGGCCACTTCCTACGAGCAGTACTTC. Translation: CASSVAQRATSYEQYF. The full variable domain, with the rest looked up from reference TRBV9 and TRBJ2-7, is DSGVTQTPKHLITATGQRVTLRCSPRSGDLSVYWYQQSLDQGLQFLIQYYNGEERAKGNILERFSAQQFPDLHSELNLSSLELGDSALYFCASSVAQRATSYEQYFGPGTRLTVT.

The sample holds many counts of this clonotype. The chain is built from TRBV6-4 and TRBJ2-1, with TRBD2 matching over 13 bases. The trim removed 0 bases at V and 6 bases at J, leaving 2 bases unmatched. CDR1 MRHNA and CDR2 SNTAGT come from the germline V gene. This CDR3 contains 16 residues. CDR3: CASSDSTSGGANEQFF. The CDR3 DNA is TGTGCCAGCAGTGACTCTACTAGCGGGGGGGCCAATGAGCAGTTCTTC.

This clonotype was recorded at least ten times. The rearrangement uses TRBV7-2 and TRBJ1-2, with D maybe TRBD1 (5 bases). The CDR3 runs to 13 residues. Germline-derived CDR1 and CDR2 are SGHTA and FQGNSA. Trimming pared 6 bases from V and 5 bases from J, leaving 13 bases between. CDR3 sequence reads: CASRPAGRYGYTF. The DNA for the CDR3 is TGTGCCAGCAGACCGGCAGGGAGGTATGGCTACACCTTC.

This clonotype is a singleton in its sample. V is TRBV12-3 or TRBV12-4 and J is TRBJ2-3; 7 bases line up with TRBD2. V shed 2 bases and J 12 bases; nucleotides not matched to a gene: 11. The CDR3 totals 14 residues. Written as DNA, the CDR3 is TGTGCCAGCAGTTTAAGTCTCACCGGGAGGACCCAGTATTTT. Its translation: CASSLSLTGRTQYF.

Worth noting for this clonotype: It may be a read error: a sequence one base away is much more abundant. This chain connects TRBV20-1 to TRBJ1-5; D may be TRBD1 (5 bases). In germline, CDR1 is DFQATT, CDR2 SNEGSKA (reference sequence). This CDR3 spans 16 amino acids. The germline V and J ends were trimmed by 4 bases and 3 bases, with 19 bases remaining between them. The CDR3 reads CSANRYDRYTNQPQHF. DNA of the CDR3: TGCAGTGCTAACCGTTACGACAGATATACCAATCAGCCCCAGCATTTT.

The rearrangement uses TRBV5-1 and TRBJ2-2, with TRBD2 matching 8 bases. With V trimmed by 1 base and J by 7 bases, 6 bases remained unmatched. Germline lookup yields CDR1 SGHRS and CDR2 YFSETQ. The CDR3 loop spans 15 amino acids. CDR3 bases: TGCGCCAGCAGCTTGACTAGCGGAGGGGTCGGGGAGCTGTTTTTT. Its translation is CASSLTSGGVGELFF.

V is TRBV20-1 and J is TRBJ2-7, with TRBD1 matching 9 bases. With V trimmed by 1 base and J by 4 bases, 5 bases remained unmatched. This CDR3 has 14 residues. CDR1 and CDR2 (germline): DFQATT, SNEGSKA (reference sequence). CDR3 DNA sequence: TGCAGTGCTAGAGTAGAGGACAGGGGATACGAGCAGTACTTC. Translated, it gives CSARVEDRGYEQYF.

Worth noting for this clonotype: A read error may produce the germline difference seen at one junction end. V usage is TRBV7-3 and J usage is TRBJ2-5, with D possibly TRBD1 on 6 matching bases. The CDR3 spans 13 residues. Germline V lookup: CDR1 SGHTA, CDR2 FQGTGA. The DNA of the CDR3 is TGTGCCAGCGGCGACCAGGGGCAAGAGACCCATTACTTC. Its protein is CASGDQGQETHYF.

This clonotype was seen repeatedly, ten times or more. This chain joins TRBV6-1 and TRBJ2-7; D is ambiguous. Trimming cost V 2 bases and J 5 bases, with 7 bases left between them. This CDR3 spans 12 amino acids. CDR1 and CDR2 from the germline V gene are MNHNS and SASEGT. The CDR3 reads CASSERVHEQYF. Written as DNA, the CDR3 is TGTGCCAGCAGTGAAAGGGTACACGAGCAGTACTTC.